The rows below give T cell receptor beta chains drawn from one sample of a study of identical twins. TCRdb fed the 5' RACE reads into MiXCR, producing one record per CDR3 protein. Among fewer than 900,000 distinct CDR3 sequences listed, 15% to 20% were seen once. The data also belong to a second study, concerning T cells expressing NK-cell markers.

Sequenced sample: PBMCs. The receptors come from a woman aged 18-29 years in good health. Each CDR3 is given with its conserved first and last residue. D genes are given only for firm matches. Size is omitted from some rows. Given values are once, few, many or a class for expanded clones.

CDR3 protein: CASRDTYEQYF; CDR3 DNA: TGTGCCAGCAGGGACACCTACGAGCAGTACTTC; V gene: TRBV6-1; clone size: many; D gene: -; J gene: TRBJ2-7
CDR3 protein: CASSPGQHNTEAFF; CDR3 DNA: TGTGCCAGCAGCCCCGGACAGCACAACACTGAAGCTTTCTTT; V gene: TRBV12-3/TRBV12-4; clone size: many; D gene: -; J gene: TRBJ1-1
CDR3 protein: CASSVTSGRYEQYF; CDR3 DNA: TGTGCCAGCAGCGTGACTAGCGGGAGGTACGAGCAGTACTTC; V gene: TRBV5-5; clone size: -; D gene: TRBD2; J gene: TRBJ2-7
CDR3 protein: CASSFQTSGRAGELFF; CDR3 DNA: TGCGCCAGCAGCTTCCAGACTAGCGGGAGAGCCGGGGAGCTGTTTTTT; V gene: TRBV5-1; clone size: few; D gene: TRBD2; J gene: TRBJ2-2
CDR3 protein: CASSLAPQQETQYF; CDR3 DNA: TGTGCCAGCAGCTTGGCACCACAGCAAGAGACCCAGTACTTC; V gene: TRBV5-6; clone size: many; D gene: -; J gene: TRBJ2-5
CDR3 protein: CASSVGGQQETQYF; CDR3 DNA: TGTGCCAGCAGCGTAGGTGGACAGCAAGAGACCCAGTACTTC; V gene: TRBV9; clone size: few; D gene: -; J gene: TRBJ2-5
CDR3 protein: CASSPGTLSTEAFF; CDR3 DNA: TGTGCCAGCAGTCCGGGGACATTGAGCACTGAAGCTTTCTTT; V gene: TRBV12-3/TRBV12-4; clone size: -; D gene: -; J gene: TRBJ1-1
CDR3 protein: CSAKDRNSYEQYF; CDR3 DNA: TGCAGCGCTAAGGACAGAAACTCCTACGAGCAGTACTTC; V gene: TRBV29-1; clone size: many; D gene: -; J gene: TRBJ2-7
CDR3 protein: CASSLVGGADTQYF; CDR3 DNA: TGTGCCAGCAGCTTGGTAGGGGGGGCAGATACGCAGTATTTT; V gene: TRBV5-1; clone size: many; D gene: -; J gene: TRBJ2-3
CDR3 protein: CAITSRASYEQYF; CDR3 DNA: TGTGCCATCACCTCTCGAGCGTCCTACGAGCAGTACTTC; V gene: TRBV10-3; clone size: -; D gene: -; J gene: TRBJ2-7
CDR3 protein: CATSRVDWVTDTQYF; CDR3 DNA: TGTGCCACCAGCAGAGTCGACTGGGTCACAGATACGCAGTATTTT; V gene: TRBV15; clone size: -; D gene: -; J gene: TRBJ2-3
CDR3 protein: CASILAQGANSPLHF; CDR3 DNA: TGTGCCAGCATCTTAGCACAGGGGGCAAATTCACCCCTCCACTTT; V gene: TRBV7-9; clone size: -; D gene: TRBD1; J gene: TRBJ1-6
CDR3 protein: CASSLFSDEQYF; CDR3 DNA: TGTGCCAGCAGCTTGTTCAGCGACGAGCAGTACTTC; V gene: TRBV5-5; clone size: -; D gene: -; J gene: TRBJ2-7
CDR3 protein: CSARITLGNTEAFF; CDR3 DNA: TGCAGTGCTAGGATCACCCTGGGGAACACTGAAGCTTTCTTT; V gene: TRBV20-1; clone size: few; D gene: -; J gene: TRBJ1-1
CDR3 protein: CASSPGISTGEQFF; CDR3 DNA: TGTGCCAGCAGCCCTGGTATCTCAACCGGCGAGCAGTTCTTC; V gene: TRBV7-2; clone size: -; D gene: -; J gene: TRBJ2-1